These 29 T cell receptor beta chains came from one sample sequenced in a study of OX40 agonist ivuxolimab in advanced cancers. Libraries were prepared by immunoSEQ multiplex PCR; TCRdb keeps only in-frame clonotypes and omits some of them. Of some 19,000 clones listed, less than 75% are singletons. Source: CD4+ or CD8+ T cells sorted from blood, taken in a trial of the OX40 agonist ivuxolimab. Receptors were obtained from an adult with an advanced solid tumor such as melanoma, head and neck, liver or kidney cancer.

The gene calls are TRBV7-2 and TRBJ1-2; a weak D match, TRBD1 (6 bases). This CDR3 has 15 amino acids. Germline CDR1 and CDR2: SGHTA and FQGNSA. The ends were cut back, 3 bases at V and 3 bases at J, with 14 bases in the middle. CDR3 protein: CASSLTEGGDYGYTF. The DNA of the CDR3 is TGTGCCAGCAGCTTGACCGAGGGGGGTGACTATGGCTACACCTTC.

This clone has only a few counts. CDR3 residues: CASSFTDGLTSYEQYF. CDR3 coding DNA: TGTGCCAGCAGCTTCACGGACGGCTTGACCTCCTACGAGCAGTACTTC. The genes are TRBV5-6 and TRBJ2-7; D call uncertain. V gave up 2 bases and J gave up 0 bases, with 15 bases separating them. The CDR3 length is 16 residues. CDR1 and CDR2 (germline): SGHDT, YYEEEE.

Here the CDR3 reads CASRPLDWAHYEQYF. For the CDR3, the DNA is TGTGCCAGCAGGCCCCTGGACTGGGCCCACTACGAGCAGTACTTC. The chain couples TRBV6-1 to TRBJ2-7, with D maybe TRBD2 (5 bases). The V gene's germline CDR1 is MNHNS and CDR2 SASEGT. CDR3 length: 15 residues. Trimming shortened V by 6 bases and J by 3 bases, and 18 bases separated the two germline ends.

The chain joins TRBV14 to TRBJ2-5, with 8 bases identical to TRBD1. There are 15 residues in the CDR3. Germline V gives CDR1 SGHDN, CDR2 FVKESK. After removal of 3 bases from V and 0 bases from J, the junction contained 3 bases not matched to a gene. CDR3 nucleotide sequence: TGTGCCAGCAGCCAGAGACAGGGGTACCAAGAGACCCAGTACTTC. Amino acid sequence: CASSQRQGYQETQYF.

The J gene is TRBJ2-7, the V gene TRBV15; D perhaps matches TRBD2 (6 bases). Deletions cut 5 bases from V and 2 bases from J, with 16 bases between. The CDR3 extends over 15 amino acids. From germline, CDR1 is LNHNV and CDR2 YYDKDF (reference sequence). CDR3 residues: CATSRGEGRTYEQYF. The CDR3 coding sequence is TGTGCCACCAGCCGCGGGGAAGGGCGCACCTACGAGCAGTACTTC. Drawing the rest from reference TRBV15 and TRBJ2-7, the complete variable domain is DAMVIQNPRYQVTQFGKPVTLSCSQTLNHNVMYWYQQKSSQAPKLLFHYYDKDFNNEADTPDNFQSRRPNTSFCFLDIRSPGLGDTAMYLCATSRGEGRTYEQYFGPGTRLTVT.

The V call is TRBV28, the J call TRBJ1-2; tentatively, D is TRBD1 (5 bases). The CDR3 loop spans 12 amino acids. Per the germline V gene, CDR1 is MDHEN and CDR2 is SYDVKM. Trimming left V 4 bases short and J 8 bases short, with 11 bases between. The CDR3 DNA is TGTGCCAGCAGTTACGGGGGGGAGGGCTACACCTTC. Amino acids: CASSYGGEGYTF.

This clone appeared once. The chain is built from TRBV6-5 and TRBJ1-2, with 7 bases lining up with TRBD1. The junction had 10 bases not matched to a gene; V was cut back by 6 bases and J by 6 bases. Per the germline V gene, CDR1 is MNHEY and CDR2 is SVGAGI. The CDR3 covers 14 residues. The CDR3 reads CASSTGQALDGYTF. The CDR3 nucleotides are TGTGCCAGCAGCACTGGACAGGCTTTGGATGGCTACACCTTC.

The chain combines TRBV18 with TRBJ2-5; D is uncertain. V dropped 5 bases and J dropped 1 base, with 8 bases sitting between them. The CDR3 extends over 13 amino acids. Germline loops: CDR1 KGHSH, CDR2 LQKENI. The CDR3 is CASSVGSQETQYF. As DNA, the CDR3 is TGTGCCAGCTCAGTGGGGTCCCAAGAGACCCAGTACTTC.

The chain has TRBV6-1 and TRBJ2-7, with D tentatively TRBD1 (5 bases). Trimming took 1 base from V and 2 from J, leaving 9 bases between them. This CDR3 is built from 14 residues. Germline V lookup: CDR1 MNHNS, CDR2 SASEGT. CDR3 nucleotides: TGTGCCAGCAGTGAAGGACAGTTTCCCTACGAGCAGTACTTC. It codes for CASSEGQFPYEQYF.

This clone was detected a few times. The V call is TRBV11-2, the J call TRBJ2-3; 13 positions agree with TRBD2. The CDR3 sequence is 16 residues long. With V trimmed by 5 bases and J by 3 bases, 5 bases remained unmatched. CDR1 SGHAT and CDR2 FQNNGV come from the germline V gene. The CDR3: CASSLLAGGPTDTQYF. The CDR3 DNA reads TGTGCCAGCAGCCTACTAGCGGGAGGGCCAACAGATACGCAGTATTTT.

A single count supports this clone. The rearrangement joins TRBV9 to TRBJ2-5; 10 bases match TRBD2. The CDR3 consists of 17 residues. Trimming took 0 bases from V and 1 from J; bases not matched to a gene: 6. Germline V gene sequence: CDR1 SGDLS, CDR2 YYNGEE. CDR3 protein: CASSVESSGGLQETQYF. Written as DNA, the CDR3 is TGTGCCAGCAGCGTAGAAAGTAGCGGGGGGCTCCAAGAGACCCAGTACTTC.

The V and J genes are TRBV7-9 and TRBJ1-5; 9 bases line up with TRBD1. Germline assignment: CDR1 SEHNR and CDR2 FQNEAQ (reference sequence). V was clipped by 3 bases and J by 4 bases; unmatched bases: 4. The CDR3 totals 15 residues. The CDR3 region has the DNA TGTGCCAGCAGCTTCACGGGGACAGGGAATCAGCCCCAGCATTTT. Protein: CASSFTGTGNQPQHF. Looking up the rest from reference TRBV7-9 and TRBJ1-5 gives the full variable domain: DTGVSQNPRHKITKRGQNVTFRCDPISEHNRLYWYRQTLGQGPEFLTYFQNEAQLEKSRLLSDRFSAERPKGSFSTLEIQRTEQGDSAMYLCASSFTGTGNQPQHFGDGTRLSIL.

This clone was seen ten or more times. This CDR3 reads CASSATSRHEQYF. The CDR3 DNA reads TGTGCCAGCAGTGCGACTAGTCGGCACGAGCAGTACTTC. The chain joins TRBV6-5 to TRBJ2-7, with TRBD2 as a possible D gene (6 bases). In germline, CDR1 is MNHEY, CDR2 SVGAGI. This CDR3 region has 13 residues. Trimming removed 5 bases from V and 5 bases from J, with 13 bases in between.

The CDR3 protein is CASSGTEGVNTDTQYF. The DNA for the CDR3 is TGCGCCAGCAGCGGAACAGAGGGGGTTAACACAGATACGCAGTATTTT. This chain joins TRBV5-1 and TRBJ2-3; D might be TRBD1 (6 bases). Germline values: CDR1 SGHRS, CDR2 YFSETQ. V was shortened by 4 bases and J by 2 bases, with 17 bases between the two germline ends. This CDR3 contains 16 residues.

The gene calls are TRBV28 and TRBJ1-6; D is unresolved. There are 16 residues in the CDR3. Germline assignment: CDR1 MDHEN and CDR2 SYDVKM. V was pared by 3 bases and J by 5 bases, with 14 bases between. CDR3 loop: CASSLELDHDNSPLHF. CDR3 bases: TGTGCCAGCAGTTTGGAGTTGGACCACGATAATTCACCCCTCCACTTT.

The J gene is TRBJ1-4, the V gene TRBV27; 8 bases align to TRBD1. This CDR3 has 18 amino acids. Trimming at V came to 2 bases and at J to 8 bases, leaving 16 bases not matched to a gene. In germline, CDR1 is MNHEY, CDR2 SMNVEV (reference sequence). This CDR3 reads CASSLKSGQGVLREKLFF. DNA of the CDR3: TGTGCCAGCAGTTTAAAGTCCGGACAGGGAGTTCTGCGGGAAAAACTGTTTTTT.

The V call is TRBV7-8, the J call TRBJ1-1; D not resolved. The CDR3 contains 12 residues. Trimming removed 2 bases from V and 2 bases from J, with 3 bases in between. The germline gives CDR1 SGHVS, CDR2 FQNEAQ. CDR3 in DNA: TGTGCCAGCAGCTTAATTAACACTGAAGCTTTCTTT. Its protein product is CASSLINTEAFF.

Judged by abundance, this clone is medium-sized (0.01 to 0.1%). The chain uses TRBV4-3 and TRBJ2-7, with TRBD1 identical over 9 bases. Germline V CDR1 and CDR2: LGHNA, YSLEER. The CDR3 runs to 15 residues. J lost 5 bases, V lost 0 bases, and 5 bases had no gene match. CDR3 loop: CASSQDDTGGDEQYF. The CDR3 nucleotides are TGCGCCAGCAGCCAAGATGACACAGGGGGCGACGAGCAGTACTTC.

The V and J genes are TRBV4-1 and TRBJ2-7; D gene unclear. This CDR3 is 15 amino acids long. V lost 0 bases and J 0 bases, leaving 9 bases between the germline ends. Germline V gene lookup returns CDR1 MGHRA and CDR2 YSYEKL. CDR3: CASSQDGDTSYEQYF. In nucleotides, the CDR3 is TGCGCCAGCAGCCAAGATGGAGACACCTCCTACGAGCAGTACTTC.

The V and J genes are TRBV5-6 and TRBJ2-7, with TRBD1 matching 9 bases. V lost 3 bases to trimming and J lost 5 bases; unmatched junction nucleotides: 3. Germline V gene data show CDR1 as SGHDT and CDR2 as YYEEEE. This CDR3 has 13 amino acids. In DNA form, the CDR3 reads TGTGCCAGCAGCTGGGACAGGGTTGACGAGCAGTACTTC. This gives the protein CASSWDRVDEQYF.

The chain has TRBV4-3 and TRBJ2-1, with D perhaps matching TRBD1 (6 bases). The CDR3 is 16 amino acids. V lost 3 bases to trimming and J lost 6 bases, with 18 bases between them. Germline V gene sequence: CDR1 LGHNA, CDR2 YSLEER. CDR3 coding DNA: TGCGCCAGCAGCCATCACACCCGGACAGTAGGCAATGAGCAGTTCTTC. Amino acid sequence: CASSHHTRTVGNEQFF.

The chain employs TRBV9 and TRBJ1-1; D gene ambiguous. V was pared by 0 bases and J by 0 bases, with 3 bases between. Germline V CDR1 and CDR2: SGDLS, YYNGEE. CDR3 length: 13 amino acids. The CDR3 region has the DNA TGTGCCAGCAGCGTAGACGTGAACACTGAAGCTTTCTTT. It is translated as CASSVDVNTEAFF.

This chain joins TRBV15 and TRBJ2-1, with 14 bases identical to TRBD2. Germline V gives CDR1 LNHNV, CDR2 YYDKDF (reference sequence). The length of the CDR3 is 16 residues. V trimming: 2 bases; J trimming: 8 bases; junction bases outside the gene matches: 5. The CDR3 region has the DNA TGTGCCACCAGCAGATTCCCGACTAGCGGGAGGGATGAGCAGTTCTTC. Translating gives CATSRFPTSGRDEQFF.

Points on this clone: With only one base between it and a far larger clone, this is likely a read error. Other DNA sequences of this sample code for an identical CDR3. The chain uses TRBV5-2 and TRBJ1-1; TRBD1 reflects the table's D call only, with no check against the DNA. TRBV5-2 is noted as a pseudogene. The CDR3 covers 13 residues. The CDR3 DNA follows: TGTGCCAGCAGCCAAGGGGAAGAGCGTGAAGCTTTCTTT. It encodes CASSQGEEREAFF.

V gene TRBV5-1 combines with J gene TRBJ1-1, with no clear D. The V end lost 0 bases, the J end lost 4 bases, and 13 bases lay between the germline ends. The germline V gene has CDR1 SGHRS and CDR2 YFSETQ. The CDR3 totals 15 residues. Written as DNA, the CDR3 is TGCGCCAGCAGCTTGGCCTCCGGGTCGGGCACTGAAGCTTTCTTT. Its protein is CASSLASGSGTEAFF. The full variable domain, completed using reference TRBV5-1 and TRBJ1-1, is KAGVTQTPRYLIKTRGQQVTLSCSPISGHRSVSWYQQTPGQGLQFLFEYFSETQRNKGNFPGRFSGRQFSNSRSEMNVSTLELGDSALYLCASSLASGSGTEAFFGQGTRLTVV.

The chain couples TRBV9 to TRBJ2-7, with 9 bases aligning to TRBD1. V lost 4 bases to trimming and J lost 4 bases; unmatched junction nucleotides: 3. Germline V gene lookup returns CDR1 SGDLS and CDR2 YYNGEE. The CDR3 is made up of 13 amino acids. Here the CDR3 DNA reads TGTGCCAGCAGCCCGGGACAGGGATACGAGCAGTACTTC. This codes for CASSPGQGYEQYF.

In DNA form, the CDR3 reads TGTGCCAGCAGCTTATTGGCTGAATACGAGCAGTACTTC. This gives the protein CASSLLAEYEQYF. The V and J genes are TRBV7-9 and TRBJ2-7; D unclear. V lost 2 bases to trimming and J lost 4 bases, with 9 bases between them. The CDR3 spans 13 residues. CDR1 and CDR2 from the germline V gene are SEHNR and FQNEAQ (reference sequence). Full variable domain (rest looked up from reference TRBV7-9 and TRBJ2-7): DTGVSQNPRHKITKRGQNVTFRCDPISEHNRLYWYRQTLGQGPEFLTYFQNEAQLEKSRLLSDRFSAERPKGSFSTLEIQRTEQGDSAMYLCASSLLAEYEQYFGPGTRLTVT.

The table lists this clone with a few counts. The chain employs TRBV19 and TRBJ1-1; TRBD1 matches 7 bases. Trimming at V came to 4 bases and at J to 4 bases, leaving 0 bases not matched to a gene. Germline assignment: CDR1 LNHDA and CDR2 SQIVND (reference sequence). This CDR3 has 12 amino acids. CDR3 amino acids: CASSNRGTEAFF. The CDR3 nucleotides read TGTGCCAGTAGTAACAGGGGCACTGAAGCTTTCTTT.

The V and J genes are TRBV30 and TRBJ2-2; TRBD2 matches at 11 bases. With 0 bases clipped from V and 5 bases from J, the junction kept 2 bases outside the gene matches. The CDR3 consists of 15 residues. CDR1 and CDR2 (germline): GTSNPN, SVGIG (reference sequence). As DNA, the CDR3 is TGTGCCTGGAGTGTACTAGCGGGAGAAACCGGGGAGCTGTTTTTT. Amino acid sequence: CAWSVLAGETGELFF. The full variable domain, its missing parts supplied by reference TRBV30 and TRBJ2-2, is SQTIHQWPATLVQPVGSPLSLECTVEGTSNPNLYWYRQAAGRGLQLLFYSVGIGQISSEVPQNLSASRPQDRQFILSSKKLLLSDSGFYLCAWSVLAGETGELFFGEGSRLTVL.